This is a list of T cell receptor beta chains from one sample in a study of CD8 T cells in ankylosing spondylitis. Each CDR3 protein gets one entry after TCRdb re-called the 5' RACE reads with MiXCR. The sample consists of hundreds of thousands of distinct CDR3 sequences, approximately 12% of them appearing once. What was sequenced was blood, either unsorted or a sorted T cell fraction (not recorded which). The source of these receptors is a male donor with ankylosing spondylitis. CDR3s include the opening cysteine and the closing phenylalanine or tryptophan. Fields, in order: CDR3 protein, V gene, J gene.

CDR3 protein: CASSPGTVYETQYF
V gene: TRBV7-2
J gene: TRBJ2-5

CDR3 protein: CSARRSNTEAFF
V gene: TRBV20-1
J gene: TRBJ1-1

CDR3 protein: CASSSRDGTTNEKLFF
V gene: TRBV12-3/TRBV12-4
J gene: TRBJ1-4

CDR3 protein: CATSGLAGKTYNEQFF
V gene: TRBV15
J gene: TRBJ2-1

CDR3 protein: CASSPPGTGKETQYF
V gene: TRBV18
J gene: TRBJ2-5

CDR3 protein: CASSPSSGGRRAFF
V gene: TRBV5-1
J gene: TRBJ1-1

CDR3 protein: CASSSTSLTGNQPQHF
V gene: TRBV7-8
J gene: TRBJ1-5

CDR3 protein: CASSPDSTYEQYF
V gene: TRBV5-1
J gene: TRBJ2-7

CDR3 protein: CASSTGLAPYEQYF
V gene: TRBV7-2
J gene: TRBJ2-7

CDR3 protein: CAISESQVEHGYTF
V gene: TRBV10-3
J gene: TRBJ1-2

CDR3 protein: CASSKSGGGSTEAFF
V gene: TRBV7-6
J gene: TRBJ1-1

CDR3 protein: CSAMDRRKDYGYTF
V gene: TRBV20-1
J gene: TRBJ1-2

CDR3 protein: CASSPKGPNTEAFF
V gene: TRBV27
J gene: TRBJ1-1

CDR3 protein: CASSRLAGVSEQYF
V gene: TRBV28
J gene: TRBJ2-7

CDR3 protein: CSVSGGGYNEQFF
V gene: TRBV29-1
J gene: TRBJ2-1

CDR3 protein: CASARDSYGYTF
V gene: TRBV6-5
J gene: TRBJ1-2

CDR3 protein: CASSLAFLRSLALQGSDTEAFF
V gene: TRBV7-6
J gene: TRBJ1-1

CDR3 protein: CASSYSMRDGKLFF
V gene: TRBV6-5
J gene: TRBJ1-4

CDR3 protein: CSASRGVDEKLFF
V gene: TRBV20-1
J gene: TRBJ1-4

CDR3 protein: CSASLRWDVPYNEQFF
V gene: TRBV20-1
J gene: TRBJ2-1

CDR3 protein: CSAIAGVNSYNEQFF
V gene: TRBV20-1
J gene: TRBJ2-1

CDR3 protein: CASSDPRGRDSYEQYF
V gene: TRBV6-1
J gene: TRBJ2-7

CDR3 protein: CATRGHLNTEAFF
V gene: TRBV24-1
J gene: TRBJ1-1

CDR3 protein: CASSLEYLQGTQETQYF
V gene: TRBV28
J gene: TRBJ2-5

CDR3 protein: CATSESTSGGAPPDTQYF
V gene: TRBV24-1
J gene: TRBJ2-3

CDR3 protein: CASRRGQGALGSYEQYF
V gene: TRBV5-6
J gene: TRBJ2-7

CDR3 protein: CASSFFSSPIQETQYF
V gene: TRBV12-3/TRBV12-4
J gene: TRBJ2-5

CDR3 protein: CATGDGGNMNTEAFF
V gene: TRBV6-1
J gene: TRBJ1-1

CDR3 protein: CASSLGLAIYNEQFF
V gene: TRBV7-2
J gene: TRBJ2-1

CDR3 protein: CSVGLGRNEQFF
V gene: TRBV29-1
J gene: TRBJ2-1

CDR3 protein: CASSRGQPDEQFF
V gene: TRBV5-1
J gene: TRBJ2-1

CDR3 protein: CASSLGGDVGNEQFF
V gene: TRBV7-2
J gene: TRBJ2-1

CDR3 protein: CASKNRGNRYTEAFF
V gene: TRBV12-3/TRBV12-4
J gene: TRBJ1-1

CDR3 protein: CSVGQGVPLETQYF
V gene: TRBV20-1
J gene: TRBJ2-5

CDR3 protein: CSATSGTLGDSPLHF
V gene: TRBV20-1
J gene: TRBJ1-6

CDR3 protein: CASRGHANTGELFF
V gene: TRBV9
J gene: TRBJ2-2

CDR3 protein: CSARGQSYKNIQYF
V gene: TRBV20-1
J gene: TRBJ2-4